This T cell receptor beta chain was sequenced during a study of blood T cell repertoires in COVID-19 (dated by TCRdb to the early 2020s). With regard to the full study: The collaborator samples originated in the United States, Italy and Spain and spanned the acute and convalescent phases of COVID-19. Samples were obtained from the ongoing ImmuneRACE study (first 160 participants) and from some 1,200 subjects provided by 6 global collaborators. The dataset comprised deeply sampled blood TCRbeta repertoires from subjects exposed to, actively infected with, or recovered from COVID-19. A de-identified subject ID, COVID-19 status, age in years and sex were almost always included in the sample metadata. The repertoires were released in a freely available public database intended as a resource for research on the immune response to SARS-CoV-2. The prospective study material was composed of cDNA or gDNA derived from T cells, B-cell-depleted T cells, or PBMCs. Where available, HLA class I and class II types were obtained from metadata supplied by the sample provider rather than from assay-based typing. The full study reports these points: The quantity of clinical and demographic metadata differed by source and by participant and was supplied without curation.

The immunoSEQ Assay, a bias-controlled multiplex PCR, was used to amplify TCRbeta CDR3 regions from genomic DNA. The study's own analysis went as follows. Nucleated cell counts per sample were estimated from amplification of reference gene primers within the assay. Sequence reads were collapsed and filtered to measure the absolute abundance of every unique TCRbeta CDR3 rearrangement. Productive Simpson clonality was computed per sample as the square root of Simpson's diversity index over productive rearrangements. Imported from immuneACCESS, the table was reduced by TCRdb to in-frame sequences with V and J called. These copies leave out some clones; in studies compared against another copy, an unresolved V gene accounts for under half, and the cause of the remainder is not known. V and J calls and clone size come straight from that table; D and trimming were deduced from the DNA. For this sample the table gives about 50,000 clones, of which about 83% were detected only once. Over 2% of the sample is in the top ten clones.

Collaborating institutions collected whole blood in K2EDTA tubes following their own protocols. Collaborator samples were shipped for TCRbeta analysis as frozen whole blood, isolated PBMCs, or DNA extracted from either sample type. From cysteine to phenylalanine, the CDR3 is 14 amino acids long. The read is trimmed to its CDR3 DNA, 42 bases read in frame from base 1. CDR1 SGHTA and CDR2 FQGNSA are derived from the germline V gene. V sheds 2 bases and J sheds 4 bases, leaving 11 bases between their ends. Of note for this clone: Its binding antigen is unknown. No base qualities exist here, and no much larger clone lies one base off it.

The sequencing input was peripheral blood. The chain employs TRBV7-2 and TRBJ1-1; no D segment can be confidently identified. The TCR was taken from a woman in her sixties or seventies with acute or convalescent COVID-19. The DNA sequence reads TGTGCCAGCAGCTTATCAGGTCTCGGCACTGAAGCTTTCTTT. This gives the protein CASSLSGLGTEAFF. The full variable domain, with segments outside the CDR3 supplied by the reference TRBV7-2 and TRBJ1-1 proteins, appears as GAGVSQSPSNKVTEKGKDVELRCDPISGHTALYWYRQSLGQGLEFLIYFQGNSAPDKSGLPSDRFSAERTGGSVSTLTIQRTQQEDSAVYLCASSLSGLGTEAFFGQGTRLTVV.